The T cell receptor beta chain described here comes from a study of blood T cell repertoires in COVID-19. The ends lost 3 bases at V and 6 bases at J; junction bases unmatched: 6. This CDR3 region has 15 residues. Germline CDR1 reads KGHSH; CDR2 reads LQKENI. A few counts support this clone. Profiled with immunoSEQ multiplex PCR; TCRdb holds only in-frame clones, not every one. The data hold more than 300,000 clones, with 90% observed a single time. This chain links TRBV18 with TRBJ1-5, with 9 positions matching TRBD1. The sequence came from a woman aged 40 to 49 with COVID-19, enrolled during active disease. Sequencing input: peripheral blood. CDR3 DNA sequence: TGTGCCAGCTCACCGAGCGGGACAGGGAGTCAGCCCCAGCATTTT. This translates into CASSPSGTGSQPQHF. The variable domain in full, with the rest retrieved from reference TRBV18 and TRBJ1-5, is NAGVMQNPRHLVRRRGQEARLRCSPMKGHSHVYWYRQLPEEGLKFMVYLQKENIIDESGMPKERFSAEFPKEGPSILRIQQVVRGDSAAYFCASSPSGTGSQPQHFGDGTRLSIL.